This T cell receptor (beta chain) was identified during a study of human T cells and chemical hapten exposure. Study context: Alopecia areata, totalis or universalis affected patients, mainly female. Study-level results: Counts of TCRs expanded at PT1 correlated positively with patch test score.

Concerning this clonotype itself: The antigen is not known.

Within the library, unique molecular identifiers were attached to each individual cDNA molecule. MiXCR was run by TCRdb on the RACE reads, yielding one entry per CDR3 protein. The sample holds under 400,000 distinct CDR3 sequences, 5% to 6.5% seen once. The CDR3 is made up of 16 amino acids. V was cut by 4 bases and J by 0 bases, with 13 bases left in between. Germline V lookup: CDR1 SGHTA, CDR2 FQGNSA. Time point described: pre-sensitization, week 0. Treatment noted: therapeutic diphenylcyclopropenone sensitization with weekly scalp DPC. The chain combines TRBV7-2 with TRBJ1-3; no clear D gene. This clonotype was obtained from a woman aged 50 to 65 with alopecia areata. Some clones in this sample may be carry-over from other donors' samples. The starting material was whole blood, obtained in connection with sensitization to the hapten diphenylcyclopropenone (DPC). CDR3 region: CASSSGPGSSGNTIYF. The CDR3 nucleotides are TGTGCCAGCAGCTCAGGACCGGGTAGCTCTGGAAACACCATATATTTT.